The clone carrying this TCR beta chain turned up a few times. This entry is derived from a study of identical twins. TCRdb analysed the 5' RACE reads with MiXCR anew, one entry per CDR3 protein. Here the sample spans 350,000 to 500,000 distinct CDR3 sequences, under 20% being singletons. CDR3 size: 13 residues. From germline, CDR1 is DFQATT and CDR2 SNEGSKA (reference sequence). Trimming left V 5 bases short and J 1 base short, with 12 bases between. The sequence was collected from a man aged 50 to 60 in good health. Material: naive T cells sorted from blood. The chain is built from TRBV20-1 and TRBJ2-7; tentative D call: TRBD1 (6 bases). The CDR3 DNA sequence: TGCAGTGCTGCACAGGGAGTTTCCTACGAGCAGTACTTC. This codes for CSAAQGVSYEQYF.